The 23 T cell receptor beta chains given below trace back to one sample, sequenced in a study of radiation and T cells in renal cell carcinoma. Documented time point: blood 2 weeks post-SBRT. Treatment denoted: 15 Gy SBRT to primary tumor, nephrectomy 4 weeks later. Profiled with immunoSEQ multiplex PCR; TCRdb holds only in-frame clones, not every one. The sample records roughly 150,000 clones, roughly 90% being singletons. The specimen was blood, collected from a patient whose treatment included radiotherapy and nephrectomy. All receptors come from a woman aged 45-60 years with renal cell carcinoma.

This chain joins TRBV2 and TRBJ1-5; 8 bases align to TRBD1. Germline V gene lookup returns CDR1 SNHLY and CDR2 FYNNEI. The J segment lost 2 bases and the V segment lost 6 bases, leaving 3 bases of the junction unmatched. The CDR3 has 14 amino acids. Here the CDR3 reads CASSSTGGNQPQHF. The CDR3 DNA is TGTGCCAGCAGCTCGACAGGGGGCAATCAGCCCCAGCATTTT.

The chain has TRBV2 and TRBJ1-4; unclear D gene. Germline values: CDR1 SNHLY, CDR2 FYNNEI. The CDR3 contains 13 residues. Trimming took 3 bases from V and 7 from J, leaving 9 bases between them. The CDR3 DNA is TGTGCCAGCAGTGACGGAATGGGTGAAAAACTGTTTTTT. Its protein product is CASSDGMGEKLFF.

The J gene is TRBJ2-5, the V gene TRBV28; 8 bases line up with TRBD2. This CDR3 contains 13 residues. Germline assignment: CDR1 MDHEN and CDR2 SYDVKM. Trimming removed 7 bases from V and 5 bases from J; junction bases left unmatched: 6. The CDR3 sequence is CASMSRTSETQYF. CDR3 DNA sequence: TGTGCCAGCATGTCCCGGACTAGCGAGACCCAGTACTTC.

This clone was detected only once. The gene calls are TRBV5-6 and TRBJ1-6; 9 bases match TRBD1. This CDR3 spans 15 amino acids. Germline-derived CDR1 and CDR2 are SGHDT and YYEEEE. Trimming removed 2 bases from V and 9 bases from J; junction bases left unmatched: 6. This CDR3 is CASSLDRGVGSPLHF. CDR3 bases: TGTGCCAGCAGCTTAGACAGGGGGGTAGGTTCACCCCTCCACTTT.

The CDR3 region is CASREGVYTGELFF. In DNA, the CDR3 is TGTGCCAGCAGAGAGGGTGTCTACACCGGGGAGCTGTTTTTT. The chain uses TRBV6-1 and TRBJ2-2, with D tentatively TRBD2 (5 bases). Trimming removed 6 bases at V and 3 bases at J, with 11 bases between. This CDR3 comprises 14 residues. The germline gives CDR1 MNHNS, CDR2 SASEGT.

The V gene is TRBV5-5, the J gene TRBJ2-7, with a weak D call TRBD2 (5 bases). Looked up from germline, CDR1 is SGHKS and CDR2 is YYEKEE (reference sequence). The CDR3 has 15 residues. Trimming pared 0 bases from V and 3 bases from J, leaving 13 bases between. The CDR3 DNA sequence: TGTGCCAGCAGCTTGGCCGACGGGGAATACTACGAGCAGTACTTC. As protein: CASSLADGEYYEQYF.

The chain's CDR3 is CASSQERRDGGYTF. The CDR3 DNA sequence: TGCGCCAGCAGCCAAGAGCGGAGGGATGGGGGCTACACCTTC. The chain combines TRBV4-3 with TRBJ1-2, with D uncertain. The ends were cut back, 0 bases at V and 8 bases at J, with 13 bases in the middle. Looked up from germline, CDR1 is LGHNA and CDR2 is YSLEER. This CDR3 has 14 residues.

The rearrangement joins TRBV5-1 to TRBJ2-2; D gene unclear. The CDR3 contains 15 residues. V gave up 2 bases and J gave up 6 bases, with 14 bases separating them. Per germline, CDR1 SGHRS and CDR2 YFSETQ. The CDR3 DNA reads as TGCGCCAGCAGCTTCCGATACGGGTCCGCCGGGGAGCTGTTTTTT. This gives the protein CASSFRYGSAGELFF. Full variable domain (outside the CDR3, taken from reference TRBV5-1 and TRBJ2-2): KAGVTQTPRYLIKTRGQQVTLSCSPISGHRSVSWYQQTPGQGLQFLFEYFSETQRNKGNFPGRFSGRQFSNSRSEMNVSTLELGDSALYLCASSFRYGSAGELFFGEGSRLTVL.

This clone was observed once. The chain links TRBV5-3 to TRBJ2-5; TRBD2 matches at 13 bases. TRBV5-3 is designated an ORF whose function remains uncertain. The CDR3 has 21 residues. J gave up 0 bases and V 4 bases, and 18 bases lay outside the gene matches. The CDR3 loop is CARSRGVKGLAGLKDQETQYF. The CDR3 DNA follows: TGTGCCAGAAGCAGGGGGGTAAAGGGACTAGCGGGGCTTAAGGACCAAGAGACCCAGTACTTC.

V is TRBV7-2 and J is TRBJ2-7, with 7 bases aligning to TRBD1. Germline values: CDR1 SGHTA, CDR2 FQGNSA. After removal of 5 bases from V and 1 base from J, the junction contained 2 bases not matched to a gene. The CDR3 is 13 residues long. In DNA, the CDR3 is TGTGCCAGCAGCGAGGACAGGTCCTACGAGCAGTACTTC. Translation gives CASSEDRSYEQYF. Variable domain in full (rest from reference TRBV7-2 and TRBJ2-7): GAGVSQSPSNKVTEKGKDVELRCDPISGHTALYWYRQSLGQGLEFLIYFQGNSAPDKSGLPSDRFSAERTGGSVSTLTIQRTQQEDSAVYLCASSEDRSYEQYFGPGTRLTVT.

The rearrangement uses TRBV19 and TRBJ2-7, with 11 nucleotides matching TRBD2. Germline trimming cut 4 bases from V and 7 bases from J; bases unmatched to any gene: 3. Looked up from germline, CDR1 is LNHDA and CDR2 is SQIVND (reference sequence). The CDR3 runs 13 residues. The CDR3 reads CASSTGLAGEQYF. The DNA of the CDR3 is TGTGCCAGTAGTACAGGACTAGCGGGTGAGCAGTACTTC.

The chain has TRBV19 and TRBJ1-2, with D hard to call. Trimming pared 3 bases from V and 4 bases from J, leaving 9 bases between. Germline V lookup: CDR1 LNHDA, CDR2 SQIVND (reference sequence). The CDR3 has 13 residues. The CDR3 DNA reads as TGTGCCAGTAGTATCTCACCAGTCTATGGCTACACCTTC. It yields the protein CASSISPVYGYTF. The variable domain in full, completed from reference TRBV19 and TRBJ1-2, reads DGGITQSPKYLFRKEGQNVTLSCEQNLNHDAMYWYRQDPGQGLRLIYYSQIVNDFQKGDIAEGYSVSREKKESFPLTVTSAQKNPTAFYLCASSISPVYGYTFGSGTRLTVV.

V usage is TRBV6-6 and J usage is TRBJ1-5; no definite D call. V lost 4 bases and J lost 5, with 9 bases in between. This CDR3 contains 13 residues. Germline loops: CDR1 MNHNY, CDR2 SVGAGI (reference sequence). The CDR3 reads CASSSESHQPQHF. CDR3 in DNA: TGTGCCAGCAGTTCAGAGAGCCATCAGCCCCAGCATTTT.

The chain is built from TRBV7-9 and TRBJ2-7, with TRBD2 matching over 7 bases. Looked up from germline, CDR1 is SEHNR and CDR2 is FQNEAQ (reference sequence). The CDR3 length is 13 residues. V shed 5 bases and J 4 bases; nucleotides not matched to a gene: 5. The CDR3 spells CASSQTAGYEQYF. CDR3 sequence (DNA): TGTGCCAGCAGCCAGACAGCGGGGTACGAGCAGTACTTC. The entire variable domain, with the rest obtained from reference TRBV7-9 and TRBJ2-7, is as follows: DTGVSQNPRHKITKRGQNVTFRCDPISEHNRLYWYRQTLGQGPEFLTYFQNEAQLEKSRLLSDRFSAERPKGSFSTLEIQRTEQGDSAMYLCASSQTAGYEQYFGPGTRLTVT.

The CDR3 region is CASSYSTGTSGYTF. The CDR3 coding sequence is TGTGCCAGCAGTTACTCTACAGGGACTTCTGGCTACACCTTC. The chain carries TRBV6-5 and TRBJ1-2, with TRBD1 as a possible D gene (6 bases). The CDR3 has 14 amino acids. Germline loops: CDR1 MNHEY, CDR2 SVGAGI. Trimming stripped 0 bases from V and 7 bases from J, with 12 bases between.

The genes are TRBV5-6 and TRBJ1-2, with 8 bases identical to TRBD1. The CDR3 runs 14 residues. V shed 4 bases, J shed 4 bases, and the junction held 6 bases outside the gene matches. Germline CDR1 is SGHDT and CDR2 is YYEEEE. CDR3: CASSGQGLSYGYTF. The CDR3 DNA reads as TGTGCCAGCAGCGGACAGGGCTTGTCCTATGGCTACACCTTC.

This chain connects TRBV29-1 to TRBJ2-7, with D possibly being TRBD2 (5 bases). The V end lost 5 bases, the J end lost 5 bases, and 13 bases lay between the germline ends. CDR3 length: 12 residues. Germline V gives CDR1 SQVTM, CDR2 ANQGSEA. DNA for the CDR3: TGCAGCGTTCCGACTGGAGGCCACGAGCAGTACTTC. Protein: CSVPTGGHEQYF.

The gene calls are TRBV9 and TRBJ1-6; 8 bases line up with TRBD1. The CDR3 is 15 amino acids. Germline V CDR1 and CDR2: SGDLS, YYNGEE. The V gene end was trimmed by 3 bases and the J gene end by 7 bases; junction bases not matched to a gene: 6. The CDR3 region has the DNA TGTGCCAGCAGCGAGGGACAGGTACGGAATTCACCCCTCCACTTT. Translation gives CASSEGQVRNSPLHF.

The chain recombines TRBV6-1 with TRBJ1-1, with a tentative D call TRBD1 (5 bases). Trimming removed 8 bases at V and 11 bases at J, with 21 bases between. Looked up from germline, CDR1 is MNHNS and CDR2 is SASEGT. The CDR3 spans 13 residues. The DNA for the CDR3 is TGTGCCAGCGGGGGGACCGGGCTCAACGGGGCTTTCTTT. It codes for CASGGTGLNGAFF.

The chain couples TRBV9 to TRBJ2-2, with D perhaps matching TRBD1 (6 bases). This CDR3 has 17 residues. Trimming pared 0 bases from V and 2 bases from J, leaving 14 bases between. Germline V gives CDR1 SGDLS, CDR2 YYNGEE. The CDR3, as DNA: TGTGCCAGCAGCGTAGAGGTTGGGGGCAGAAACACCGGGGAGCTGTTTTTT. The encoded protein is CASSVEVGGRNTGELFF.

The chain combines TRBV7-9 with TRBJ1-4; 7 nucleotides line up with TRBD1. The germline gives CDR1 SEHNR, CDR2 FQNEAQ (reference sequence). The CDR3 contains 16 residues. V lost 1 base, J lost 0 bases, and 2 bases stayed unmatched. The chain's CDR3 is CASSLGGTATNEKLFF. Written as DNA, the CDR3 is TGTGCCAGCAGCTTAGGGGGGACAGCAACTAATGAAAAACTGTTTTTT.

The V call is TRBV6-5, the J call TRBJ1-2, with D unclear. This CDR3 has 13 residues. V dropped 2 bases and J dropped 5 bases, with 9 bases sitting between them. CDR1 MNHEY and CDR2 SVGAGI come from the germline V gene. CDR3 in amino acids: CASSYLPWYGYTF. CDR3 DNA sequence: TGTGCCAGCAGTTACCTCCCTTGGTATGGCTACACCTTC.

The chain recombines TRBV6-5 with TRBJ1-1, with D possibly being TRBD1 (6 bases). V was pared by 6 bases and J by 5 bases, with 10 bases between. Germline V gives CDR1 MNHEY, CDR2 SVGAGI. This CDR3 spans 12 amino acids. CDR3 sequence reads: CASSRGQTEAFF. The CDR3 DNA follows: TGTGCCAGCAGCCGGGGACAAACTGAAGCTTTCTTT.